The sequence of this T cell receptor (beta chain) was determined in a study of T cells in narcolepsy. This clone was counted once. Its antigen is undetermined. Germline V lookup: CDR1 SGHDT, CDR2 YYEEEE. The CDR3 extends over 11 amino acids. The junction had 6 bases not matched to a gene; V was cut back by 4 bases and J by 14 bases. Overall study findings and caveats: In some patient and control memory CD4+ samples, autoreactive clones were absent. Reportedly, autoreactive clonotypes were serially detected in patients' blood but not controls'. HCRT-specific and TRIB2-specific autoreactive clonotypes appeared among same-patient CSF and blood CD4+ clonotypes.

The repertoire was sequenced with immunoSEQ multiplex PCR; TCRdb's copy has only in-frame clones and lacks some. The table has around 35,000 clones, around 80% seen once. The specimen sequenced was memory (CD45RA-) CD4+ T cells from blood. The sequence came from a human donor in good health. The rearrangement links TRBV5-6 to TRBJ1-2; 9 positions match TRBD1. The CDR3 DNA reads as TGTGCCAGCAGCCCGGGACAGGGAGAAACCTTC. The encoded protein is CASSPGQGETF.